This T cell receptor beta chain is drawn from a study of blood T cell repertoires in COVID-19. Study-wide context: Sources were T cells, B-cell-depleted T cells, or PBMCs; the material itself was cDNA or gDNA.

The length of the CDR3 is 14 residues. CDR1 is SNHLY, CDR2 FYNNEI, per germline. V dropped 6 bases and J dropped 8; count of bases not matched to a gene: 3. How the authors handled the data: Nucleated cell counts were estimated from reference gene primer amplification. Here immunoSEQ multiplex PCR was the method, and the copy in TCRdb shows in-frame clones only, minus some. Clonal size and the V and J genes are those of that table, whereas D and trimming came from the DNA. The sample shows a few hundred thousand clones, 85% of them seen only once. This clone was detected once. Input material: peripheral blood. This chain uses TRBV2 with TRBJ2-2; TRBD2 matches at 13 bases. This receptor was identified in a woman aged 18 to 35 with acute or convalescent COVID-19. CDR3 DNA sequence: TGTGCCAGCAGGGGACTAGCGGGGCTGGGGGAGCTGTTTTTT. Residues: CASRGLAGLGELFF.